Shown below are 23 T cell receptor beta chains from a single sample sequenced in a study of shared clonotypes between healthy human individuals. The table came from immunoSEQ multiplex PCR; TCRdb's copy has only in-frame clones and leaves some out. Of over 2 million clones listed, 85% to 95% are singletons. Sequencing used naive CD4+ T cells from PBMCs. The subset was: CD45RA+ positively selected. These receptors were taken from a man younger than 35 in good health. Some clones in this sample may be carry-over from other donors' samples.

CDR3 nucleotides: TGTGCCAGCAGCCTCCAGGGTAGAGGAAGTGTTAACACCTTC. Protein: CASSLQGRGSVNTF. V usage is TRBV28 and J usage is TRBJ1-2; the D gene is possibly TRBD1 (5 bases). The V gene's germline CDR1 is MDHEN and CDR2 SYDVKM. V gave up 6 bases and J gave up 12 bases, with 23 bases separating them. This CDR3 spans 14 amino acids.

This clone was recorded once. CDR3 region: CASSLLQASTYEQYF. The CDR3 coding sequence is TGCGCCAGCAGCTTGCTACAGGCTTCGACCTACGAGCAGTACTTC. This chain links TRBV5-1 with TRBJ2-7; weak D call: TRBD1 (5 bases). This CDR3 has 15 residues. Germline CDR1 and CDR2: SGHRS and YFSETQ. Trimming cost V 1 base and J 2 bases, with 13 bases left between them.

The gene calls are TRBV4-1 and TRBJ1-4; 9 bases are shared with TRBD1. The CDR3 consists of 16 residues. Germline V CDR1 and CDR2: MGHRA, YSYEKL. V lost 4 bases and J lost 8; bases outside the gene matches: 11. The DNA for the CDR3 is TGCGCCAGCAGCCGTATCCTACAGGGGGCAAGGGAAAAACTGTTTTTT. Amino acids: CASSRILQGAREKLFF.

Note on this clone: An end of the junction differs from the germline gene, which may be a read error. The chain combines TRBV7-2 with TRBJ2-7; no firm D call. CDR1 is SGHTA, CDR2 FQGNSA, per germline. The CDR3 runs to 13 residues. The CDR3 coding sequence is TGTGCCAGCAGGTTAGCCCGAGGCAACGAGCAGTACTTC. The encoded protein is CASRLARGNEQYF.

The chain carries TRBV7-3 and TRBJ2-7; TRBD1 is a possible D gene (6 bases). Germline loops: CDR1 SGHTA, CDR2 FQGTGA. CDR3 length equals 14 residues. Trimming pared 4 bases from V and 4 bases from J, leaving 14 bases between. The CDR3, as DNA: TGTGCCAGCAGCTCCCAAGGCCAGGGGTACGAGCAGTACTTC. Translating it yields CASSSQGQGYEQYF.

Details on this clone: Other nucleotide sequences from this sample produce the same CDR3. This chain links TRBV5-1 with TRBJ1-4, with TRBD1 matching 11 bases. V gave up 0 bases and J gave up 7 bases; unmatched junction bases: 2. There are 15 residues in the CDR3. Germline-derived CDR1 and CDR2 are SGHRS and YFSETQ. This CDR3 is CASSLVGTGGEKLFF. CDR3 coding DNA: TGCGCCAGCAGCTTGGTCGGGACAGGGGGTGAAAAACTGTTTTTT. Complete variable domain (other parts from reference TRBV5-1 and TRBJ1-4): KAGVTQTPRYLIKTRGQQVTLSCSPISGHRSVSWYQQTPGQGLQFLFEYFSETQRNKGNFPGRFSGRQFSNSRSEMNVSTLELGDSALYLCASSLVGTGGEKLFFGSGTQLSVL.

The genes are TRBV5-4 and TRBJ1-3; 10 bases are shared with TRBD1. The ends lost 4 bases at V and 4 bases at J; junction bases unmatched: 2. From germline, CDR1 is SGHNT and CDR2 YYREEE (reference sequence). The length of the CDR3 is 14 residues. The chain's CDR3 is CASSGTGVGNTIYF. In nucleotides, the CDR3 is TGTGCCAGCAGCGGGACAGGGGTCGGAAACACCATATATTTT.

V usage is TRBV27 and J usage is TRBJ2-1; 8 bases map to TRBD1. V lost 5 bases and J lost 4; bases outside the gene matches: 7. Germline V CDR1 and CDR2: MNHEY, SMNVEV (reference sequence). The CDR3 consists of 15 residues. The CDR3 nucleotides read TGTGCCAGCAGTGAATGGACAGGGTCTTACAATGAGCAGTTCTTC. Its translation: CASSEWTGSYNEQFF.

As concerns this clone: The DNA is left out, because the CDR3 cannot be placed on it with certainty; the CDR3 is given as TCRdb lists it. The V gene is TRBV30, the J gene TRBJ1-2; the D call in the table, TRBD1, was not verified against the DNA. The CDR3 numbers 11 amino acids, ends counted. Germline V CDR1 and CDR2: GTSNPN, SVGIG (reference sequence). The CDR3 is CASDRGYGCTF.

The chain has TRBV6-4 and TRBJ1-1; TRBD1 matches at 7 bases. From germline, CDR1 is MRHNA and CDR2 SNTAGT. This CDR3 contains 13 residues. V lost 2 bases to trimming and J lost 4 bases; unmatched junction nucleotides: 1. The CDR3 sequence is CASSDTGATEAFF. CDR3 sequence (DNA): TGTGCCAGCAGTGACACAGGGGCCACTGAAGCTTTCTTT.

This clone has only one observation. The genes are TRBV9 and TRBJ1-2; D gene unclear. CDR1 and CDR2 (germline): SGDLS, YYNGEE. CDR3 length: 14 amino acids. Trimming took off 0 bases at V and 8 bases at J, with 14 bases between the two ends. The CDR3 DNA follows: TGTGCCAGCAGCGTAGTACCCCTCCCGGGGGGCTACACCTTC. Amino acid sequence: CASSVVPLPGGYTF.

Written as DNA, the CDR3 is TGTGCCATCGGCACGGGACTAGCGGGAAACACCGGGGAGCTGTTTTTT. Amino acids: CAIGTGLAGNTGELFF. The V call is TRBV10-3, the J call TRBJ2-2, with TRBD2 identical over 13 bases. V was pared by 8 bases and J by 2 bases, with 5 bases of the junction left unmatched. Germline V gene lookup returns CDR1 ENHRY and CDR2 SYGVKD. The CDR3 extends over 16 amino acids.

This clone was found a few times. CDR3 in amino acids: CASSPQGSGRQPQHF. The DNA of the CDR3 is TGTGCCAGCAGTCCACAGGGGTCGGGGAGACAGCCCCAGCATTTT. The chain uses TRBV7-9 and TRBJ1-5; 7 bases map to TRBD1. Trimming cost V 6 bases and J 7 bases; bases outside gene matches: 12. CDR3 size: 15 residues. Germline CDR1 SEHNR, CDR2 FQNEAQ (reference sequence).

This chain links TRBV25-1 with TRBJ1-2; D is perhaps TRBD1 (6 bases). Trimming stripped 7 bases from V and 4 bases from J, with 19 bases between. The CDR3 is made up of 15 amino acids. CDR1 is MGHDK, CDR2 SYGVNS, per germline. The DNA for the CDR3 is TGTGCCAGCAACCCCGGCGGGGGGCCGAGCTATGGCTACACCTTC. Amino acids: CASNPGGGPSYGYTF.

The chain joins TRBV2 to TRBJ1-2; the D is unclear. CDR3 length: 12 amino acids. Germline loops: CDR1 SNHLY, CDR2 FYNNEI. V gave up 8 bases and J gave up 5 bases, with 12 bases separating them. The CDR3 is CASDNSGYGYTF. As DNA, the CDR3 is TGTGCCAGCGATAACAGTGGGTATGGCTACACCTTC.

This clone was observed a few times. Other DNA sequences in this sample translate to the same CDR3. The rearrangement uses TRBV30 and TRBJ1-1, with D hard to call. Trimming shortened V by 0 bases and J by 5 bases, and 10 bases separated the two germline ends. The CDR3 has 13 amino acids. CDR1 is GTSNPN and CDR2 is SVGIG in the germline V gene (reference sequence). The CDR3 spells CAWSVRGGTEAFF. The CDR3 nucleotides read TGTGCCTGGAGTGTACGCGGCGGTACTGAAGCTTTCTTT. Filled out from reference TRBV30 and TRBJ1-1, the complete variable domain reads SQTIHQWPATLVQPVGSPLSLECTVEGTSNPNLYWYRQAAGRGLQLLFYSVGIGQISSEVPQNLSASRPQDRQFILSSKKLLLSDSGFYLCAWSVRGGTEAFFGQGTRLTVV.

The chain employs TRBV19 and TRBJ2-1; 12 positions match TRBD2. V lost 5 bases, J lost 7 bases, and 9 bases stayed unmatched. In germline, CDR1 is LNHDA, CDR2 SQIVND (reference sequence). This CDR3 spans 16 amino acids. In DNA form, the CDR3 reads TGTGCCAGTAGTTCCCAGGCTAGCGGGAGGGGGAATGAGCAGTTCTTC. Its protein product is CASSSQASGRGNEQFF.

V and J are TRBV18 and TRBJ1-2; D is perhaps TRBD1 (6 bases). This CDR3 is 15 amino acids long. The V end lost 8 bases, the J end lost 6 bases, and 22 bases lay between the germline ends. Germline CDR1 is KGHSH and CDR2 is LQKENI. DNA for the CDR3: TGTGCCAGCCGCGAAGCACCGGGACAATTAAATGGCTACACCTTC. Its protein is CASREAPGQLNGYTF. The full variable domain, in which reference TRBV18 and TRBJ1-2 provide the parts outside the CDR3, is NAGVMQNPRHLVRRRGQEARLRCSPMKGHSHVYWYRQLPEEGLKFMVYLQKENIIDESGMPKERFSAEFPKEGPSILRIQQVVRGDSAAYFCASREAPGQLNGYTFGSGTRLTVV.

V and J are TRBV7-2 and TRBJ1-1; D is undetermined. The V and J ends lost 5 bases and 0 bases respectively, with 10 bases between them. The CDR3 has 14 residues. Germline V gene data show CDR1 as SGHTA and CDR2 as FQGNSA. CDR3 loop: CASSNRPMNTEAFF. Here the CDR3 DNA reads TGTGCCAGCAGCAACCGGCCCATGAACACTGAAGCTTTCTTT.

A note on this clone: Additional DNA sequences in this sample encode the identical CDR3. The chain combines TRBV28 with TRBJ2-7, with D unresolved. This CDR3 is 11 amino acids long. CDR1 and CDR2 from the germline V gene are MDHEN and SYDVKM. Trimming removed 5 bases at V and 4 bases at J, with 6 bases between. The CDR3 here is CASSLQYEQYF. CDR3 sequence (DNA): TGTGCCAGCAGTCTACAGTACGAGCAGTACTTC.

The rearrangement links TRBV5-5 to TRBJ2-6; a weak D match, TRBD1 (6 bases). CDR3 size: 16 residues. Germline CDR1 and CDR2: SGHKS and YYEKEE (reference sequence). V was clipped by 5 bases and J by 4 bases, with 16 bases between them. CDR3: CASRIQQGIGANVLTF. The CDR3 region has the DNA TGTGCCAGCAGAATCCAACAGGGTATCGGGGCCAACGTCCTGACTTTC.

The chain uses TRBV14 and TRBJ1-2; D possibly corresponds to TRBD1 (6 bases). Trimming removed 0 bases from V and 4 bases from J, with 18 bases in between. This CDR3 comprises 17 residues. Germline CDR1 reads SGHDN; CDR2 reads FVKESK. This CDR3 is CASSQEVWDTHRYGYTF. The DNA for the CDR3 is TGTGCCAGCAGCCAAGAAGTGTGGGACACGCACCGCTATGGCTACACCTTC.

CDR3 in amino acids: CASSLRGGEQFF. The CDR3 DNA follows: TGTGCCAGCAGTTTACGGGGGGGTGAGCAGTTCTTC. The chain couples TRBV7-8 to TRBJ2-1, with 8 bases lining up with TRBD2. CDR3 length equals 12 residues. Trimming cost V 6 bases and J 9 bases; bases outside gene matches: 4. Per the germline V gene, CDR1 is SGHVS and CDR2 is FQNEAQ.